These T cell receptor beta chains were read from a single sample in a study of CD8 T cells in ankylosing spondylitis. MiXCR, applied by TCRdb to the 5' RACE reads, yields one record per CDR3 protein. The sample holds 200,000 to 250,000 distinct CDR3 sequences; roughly 25% are singletons and the top ten take about 7%. Source material: blood, either unsorted or a sorted T cell fraction (not recorded which). All receptors come from a male donor with ankylosing spondylitis or in good health (not recorded which). Each CDR3 is given with its conserved first and last residue. Fields, in order: V gene, D gene, clone size, CDR3 protein. The D gene is left open where the match is weak. The size entry is marked missing in some rows and otherwise reads once, few, many or a size class.

TRBV6-5 TRBD1 few CASSYLEGAPFF
TRBV6-1 NA few CASSEMDRGYEQYF
TRBV20-1 TRBD1 NA CSAAPGQGSYYNEQFF
TRBV14 NA NA CASSPGEGRFSDTQYF
TRBV3-1 NA many CASSHYPSYTF
TRBV21-1 NA many CASSKRLAGDFGNEQFF
TRBV6-1 TRBD1 NA CASSQTGAVNQPQHF
TRBV5-5 TRBD2 NA CASSLGLAGGPYEQYF
TRBV7-9 NA many CASSLNNRAVYGYTF
TRBV29-1 NA few CSVPSRGGWGQETQYF
TRBV20-1 NA few CSARGLPNNNEQFF
TRBV29-1 NA NA CSGTAGVGEQYF
TRBV12-3/TRBV12-4 TRBD1 many CASSSYRGYEQYF
TRBV4-2 TRBD2 many CASSPSQGRANTGELFF
TRBV18 NA NA CASSPSSRSEQFF
TRBV20-1 TRBD2 few CSARASGWTDTQYF
TRBV6-5 NA many CASSYSKQADEQYF
TRBV20-1 TRBD1 many CSATRQGFYEQYF
TRBV10-3 TRBD1 many CAISGDRGPMETQYF